The clone carrying this T cell receptor beta chain has more than one count but fewer than ten. Its specificity is not known. The data were obtained in a study of cytotoxic CD8 clonotypes in ibrutinib-treated CLL. About the study: The cohort had about a dozen relapsed/refractory and over 14 treatment-naive patients, around 18 IGHV unmutated.

This CDR3 has 11 amino acids. From germline, CDR1 is WSHSY and CDR2 SAAADI. Trimming pared 4 bases from V and 7 bases from J, leaving 7 bases between. Study-level results: Sustained-remission and progressing patients had unequal sampling times. Ibrutinib response saw clonality rise, and progression saw it return toward baseline. At the start, clonality exceeded age-matched healthy donors and followed circulating CD8+ T-cell counts.

Using immunoSEQ multiplex PCR, the repertoire was profiled, and TCRdb retains in-frame clones only, with some absent. Among about 30,000 clones listed, approximately 54% were seen once. The genes are TRBV10-2 and TRBJ1-2; D is perhaps TRBD1 (6 bases). This TCR derives from a human donor with chronic lymphocytic leukemia. Material: PBMCs, obtained before ibrutinib treatment. This CDR3 reads CASSVQGGYTF. The CDR3 nucleotides are TGCGCCAGCAGTGTACAGGGTGGCTACACCTTC.